These 24 T cell receptor beta chains were sequenced from one sample in a study of T cell responses to AZD1222 COVID-19 vaccine. Assay used: immunoSEQ multiplex PCR; TCRdb lists only in-frame clones, some missing. The table records around 160,000 clones, 92% of them present only once. The input for sequencing was peripheral blood, taken 28 days after the second AZD1222 dose. The receptors come from an adult who received the AZD1222 COVID-19 vaccine.

This chain links TRBV11-3 with TRBJ2-7, with 10 nucleotides matching TRBD1. The CDR3 sequence is 14 residues long. The junction had 5 bases not matched to a gene; V was cut back by 5 bases and J by 4 bases. CDR1 and CDR2 from the germline V gene are SGHNT and YENEEA. The DNA for the CDR3 is TGTGCCAGCAGCCATTGGGACAGGGGATACGAGCAGTACTTC. Translation gives CASSHWDRGYEQYF.

The genes are TRBV6-5 and TRBJ2-7; 8 bases line up with TRBD1. The CDR3 has 13 amino acids. Germline V gene sequence: CDR1 MNHEY, CDR2 SVGAGI. The ends lost 5 bases at V and 4 bases at J; junction bases unmatched: 4. CDR3 nucleotide sequence: TGTGCCAGCAGTCGGACAGGGATTTACGAGCAGTACTTC. It is translated as CASSRTGIYEQYF.

The rearrangement joins TRBV12-3 or TRBV12-4 to TRBJ1-1; D uncertain. The CDR3 is made up of 13 amino acids. V lost 3 bases and J lost 5, with 10 bases in between. The CDR3 protein is CASSFGEGTEAFF. Written as DNA, the CDR3 is TGTGCCAGCAGTTTCGGGGAGGGAACTGAAGCTTTCTTT.

The chain employs TRBV5-1 and TRBJ1-6; a possible D gene is TRBD1 (5 bases). The CDR3 contains 15 residues. From germline, CDR1 is SGHRS and CDR2 YFSETQ. Trimming took 4 bases from V and 7 from J, leaving 15 bases between them. The CDR3: CASSVGGSRNSPLHF. CDR3 DNA: TGCGCCAGCAGCGTCGGGGGGTCTCGGAATTCACCCCTCCACTTT.

The V and J genes are TRBV27 and TRBJ1-1, with 9 positions matching TRBD1. Germline lookup yields CDR1 MNHEY and CDR2 SMNVEV (reference sequence). The ends lost 6 bases at V and 1 base at J; junction bases unmatched: 3. This CDR3 contains 14 residues. The CDR3 sequence: CASRATGGNTEAFF. The CDR3 nucleotides are TGTGCCAGCAGAGCGACAGGGGGGAACACTGAAGCTTTCTTT.

This chain connects TRBV5-1 to TRBJ2-1; 11 positions agree with TRBD1. V lost 0 bases and J lost 8; bases outside the gene matches: 4. The CDR3 is 15 residues long. CDR1 SGHRS and CDR2 YFSETQ come from the germline V gene. The CDR3: CASSLGTGGLDEQFF. The DNA of the CDR3 is TGCGCCAGCAGCTTGGGGACAGGGGGCTTGGATGAGCAGTTCTTC.

This clone has only one observation. This chain joins TRBV18 and TRBJ2-7; no clear D gene. V lost 1 base and J 2 bases, leaving 9 bases between the germline ends. This CDR3 spans 14 amino acids. The germline gives CDR1 KGHSH, CDR2 LQKENI. CDR3 loop: CASSPLGQAYEQYF. The CDR3 DNA reads TGTGCCAGCTCACCACTAGGGCAGGCCTACGAGCAGTACTTC. The complete variable domain, with remaining parts taken from reference TRBV18 and TRBJ2-7, reads NAGVMQNPRHLVRRRGQEARLRCSPMKGHSHVYWYRQLPEEGLKFMVYLQKENIIDESGMPKERFSAEFPKEGPSILRIQQVVRGDSAAYFCASSPLGQAYEQYFGPGTRLTVT.

CDR3 nucleotides: TGTGCCAGCAGCAGGGCCGGCTATGGCTACACCTTC. This gives the protein CASSRAGYGYTF. The chain couples TRBV27 to TRBJ1-2, with D possibly TRBD1 on 5 matching bases. Per the germline V gene, CDR1 is MNHEY and CDR2 is SMNVEV (reference sequence). The CDR3 extends over 12 amino acids. V lost 6 bases and J 4 bases, leaving 9 bases between the germline ends.

The chain links TRBV6-5 to TRBJ2-1, with a weak D call TRBD2 (5 bases). CDR1 and CDR2 (germline): MNHEY, SVGAGI. Trimming stripped 8 bases from V and 8 bases from J, with 13 bases between. The CDR3 totals 12 residues. The CDR3 bases are TGTGCCAGCGGCCTTAGCGAGGATGAGCAGTTCTTC. Its protein is CASGLSEDEQFF.

The CDR3 DNA is TGTGCCAGCAGCTTAGGGGGACCCGGACTTCTGAACACTGAAGCTTTCTTT. This codes for CASSLGGPGLLNTEAFF. This chain links TRBV7-2 with TRBJ1-1, with D perhaps matching TRBD1 (5 bases). Per the germline V gene, CDR1 is SGHTA and CDR2 is FQGNSA. CDR3 length: 17 residues. V lost 1 base and J lost 0, with 15 bases in between.

The chain couples TRBV2 to TRBJ1-2, with 7 bases that match TRBD1. In germline, CDR1 is SNHLY, CDR2 FYNNEI. The CDR3 contains 14 residues. The junction had 3 bases not matched to a gene; V was cut back by 1 base and J by 4 bases. Here the CDR3 reads CASSEGTGAYGYTF. The CDR3 bases are TGTGCCAGCAGTGAAGGTACAGGGGCCTATGGCTACACCTTC.

The chain couples TRBV7-3 to TRBJ2-3; the match to TRBD2 covers 13 bases. Losses at the gene ends were 2 bases for V and 5 bases for J; bases not matched to a gene: 4. The germline V gene encodes CDR1 SGHTA and CDR2 FQGTGA. This CDR3 is 16 amino acids long. CDR3 nucleotide sequence: TGTGCCAGCAGCTTACGACTAGCGGGAGGCTTAGATACGCAGTATTTT. It yields the protein CASSLRLAGGLDTQYF.

The gene calls are TRBV27 and TRBJ2-1; no reliable D call. V was trimmed by 2 bases and J by 2 bases, leaving 4 bases between them. CDR1 and CDR2 from the germline V gene are MNHEY and SMNVEV (reference sequence). This CDR3 spans 13 amino acids. The CDR3 loop reads CASSLGAYNEQFF. The CDR3 nucleotides read TGTGCCAGCAGTTTAGGCGCCTACAATGAGCAGTTCTTC.

V is TRBV19 and J is TRBJ2-1; unclear D gene. V was cut by 3 bases and J by 5 bases, with 11 bases left in between. The CDR3 consists of 14 residues. Germline CDR1 reads LNHDA; CDR2 reads SQIVND (reference sequence). CDR3 in DNA: TGTGCCAGTAGTATCTGGAAACCGAACAATGAGCAGTTCTTC. It translates to CASSIWKPNNEQFF.

The genes are TRBV19 and TRBJ1-2; D remains ambiguous. This CDR3 has 12 residues. Germline V gene sequence: CDR1 LNHDA, CDR2 SQIVND (reference sequence). The V gene lost 2 bases and the J gene lost 8 bases, with 9 bases spanning the gap. The CDR3 sequence is CASSIRGRGYTF. CDR3 in DNA: TGTGCCAGTAGTATACGAGGGAGAGGCTACACCTTC.

This chain links TRBV30 with TRBJ2-3; D may be TRBD2 (6 bases). The CDR3 runs to 13 residues. V gave up 3 bases and J gave up 1 base, with 8 bases separating them. From germline, CDR1 is GTSNPN and CDR2 SVGIG (reference sequence). The CDR3 here is CAWSQRGTDTQYF. DNA of the CDR3: TGTGCCTGGAGCCAGCGGGGCACAGATACGCAGTATTTT.

The J gene is TRBJ2-3, the V gene TRBV24-1; 8 nucleotides align to TRBD2. The CDR3 is 16 residues long. Trimming removed 5 bases from V and 4 bases from J; junction bases left unmatched: 10. Germline-derived CDR1 and CDR2 are KGHDR and SFDVKD. The CDR3 DNA reads as TGTGCCACCAGTGGTACCGGGACTAGTGACCCAGATACGCAGTATTTT. It is translated as CATSGTGTSDPDTQYF.

This clone was recorded once. The genes are TRBV28 and TRBJ2-1; the D is unclear. CDR1 is MDHEN, CDR2 SYDVKM, per germline. The CDR3 has 10 residues. V gave up 4 bases and J gave up 9 bases, with 4 bases separating them. The DNA of the CDR3 is TGTGCCAGCAGTTCTACTGAGCAGTTCTTC. Its protein is CASSSTEQFF.

The genes are TRBV11-1 and TRBJ2-6, with unresolved D. The V gene's germline CDR1 is SGHAT and CDR2 FQDESV (reference sequence). V lost 1 base, J lost 1 base, and 2 bases lay in between. This CDR3 region has 14 residues. The CDR3 spells CASSLVSGANVLTF. The DNA of the CDR3 is TGTGCCAGCAGCTTAGTATCTGGGGCCAACGTCCTGACTTTC.

V usage is TRBV19 and J usage is TRBJ1-2; no definite D call. Trimming removed 6 bases at V and 8 bases at J, with 10 bases between. Germline CDR1 is LNHDA and CDR2 is SQIVND (reference sequence). The CDR3 extends over 11 amino acids. The CDR3 spells CASRREDGYTF. The CDR3 DNA sequence: TGTGCCAGTAGGAGAGAAGACGGCTACACCTTC.

The chain carries TRBV7-6 and TRBJ2-5; D remains ambiguous. Trimming pared 5 bases from V and 1 base from J, leaving 14 bases between. The CDR3 runs to 15 residues. Germline V gives CDR1 SGHVS, CDR2 FNYEAQ. The CDR3 region is CASSPFERGQETQYF. Written as DNA, the CDR3 is TGTGCCAGCAGCCCCTTCGAAAGAGGCCAAGAGACCCAGTACTTC.

The rearrangement links TRBV12-3 or TRBV12-4 to TRBJ2-1; no firm D call. Trimming stripped 0 bases from V and 7 bases from J, with 7 bases between. This CDR3 contains 13 residues. CDR3 amino acids: CASSLAGGNEQFF. CDR3 in DNA: TGTGCCAGCAGTTTAGCGGGTGGGAATGAGCAGTTCTTC.

The chain uses TRBV5-4 and TRBJ1-1, with D unclear. CDR3 size: 13 residues. From germline, CDR1 is SGHNT and CDR2 YYREEE (reference sequence). Between the trimmed V and J ends, which lost 4 bases and 1 base, there was a span of 8 bases. Here the CDR3 DNA reads TGTGCCAGCAGCCGGAGTAAGAACACTGAAGCTTTCTTT. Its protein is CASSRSKNTEAFF.

V and J are TRBV7-9 and TRBJ1-1; TRBD1 aligns across 10 bases. With 4 bases clipped from V and 0 bases from J, the junction kept 11 bases outside the gene matches. Germline V gene data show CDR1 as SEHNR and CDR2 as FQNEAQ (reference sequence). The CDR3 sequence is 18 residues long. CDR3 in DNA: TGTGCCAGCAGCTCGTCCTGGACAGGGGGATCCATGAACACTGAAGCTTTCTTT. This sequence encodes CASSSSWTGGSMNTEAFF.